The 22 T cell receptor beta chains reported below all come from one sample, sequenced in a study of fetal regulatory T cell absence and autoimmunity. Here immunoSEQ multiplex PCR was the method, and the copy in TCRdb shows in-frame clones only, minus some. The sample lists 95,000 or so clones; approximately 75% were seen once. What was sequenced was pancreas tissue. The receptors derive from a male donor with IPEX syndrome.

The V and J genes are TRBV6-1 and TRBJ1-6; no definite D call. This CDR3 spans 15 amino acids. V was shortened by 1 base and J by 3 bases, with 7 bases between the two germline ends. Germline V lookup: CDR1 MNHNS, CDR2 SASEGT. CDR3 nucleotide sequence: TGTGCCAGCAGTGAAGAGGCAGGCTATAATTCACCCCTCCACTTT. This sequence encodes CASSEEAGYNSPLHF.

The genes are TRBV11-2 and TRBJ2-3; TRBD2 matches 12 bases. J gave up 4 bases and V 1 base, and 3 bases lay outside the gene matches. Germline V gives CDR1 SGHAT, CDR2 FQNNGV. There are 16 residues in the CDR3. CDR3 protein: CASSLASGRGADTQYF. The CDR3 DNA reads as TGTGCCAGCAGCTTAGCTAGCGGGAGGGGCGCAGATACGCAGTATTTT.

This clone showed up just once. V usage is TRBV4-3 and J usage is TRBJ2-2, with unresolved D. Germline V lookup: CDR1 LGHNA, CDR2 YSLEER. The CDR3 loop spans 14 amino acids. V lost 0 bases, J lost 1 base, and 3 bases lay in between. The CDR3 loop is CASSQDGNTGELFF. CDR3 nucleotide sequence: TGCGCCAGCAGCCAAGATGGGAACACCGGGGAGCTGTTTTTT.

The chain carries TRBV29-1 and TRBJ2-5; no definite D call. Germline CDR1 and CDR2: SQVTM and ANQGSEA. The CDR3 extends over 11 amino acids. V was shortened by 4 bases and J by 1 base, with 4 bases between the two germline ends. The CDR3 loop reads CSVVPQETQYF. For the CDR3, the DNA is TGCAGCGTTGTCCCCCAAGAGACCCAGTACTTC.

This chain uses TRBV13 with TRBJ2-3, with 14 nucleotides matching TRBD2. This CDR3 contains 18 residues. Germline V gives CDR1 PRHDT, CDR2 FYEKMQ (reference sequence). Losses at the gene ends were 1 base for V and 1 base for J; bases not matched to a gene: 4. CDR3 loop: CASSLEGLAGGGTDTQYF. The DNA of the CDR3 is TGTGCCAGCAGCTTAGAAGGACTAGCGGGGGGCGGCACAGATACGCAGTATTTT.

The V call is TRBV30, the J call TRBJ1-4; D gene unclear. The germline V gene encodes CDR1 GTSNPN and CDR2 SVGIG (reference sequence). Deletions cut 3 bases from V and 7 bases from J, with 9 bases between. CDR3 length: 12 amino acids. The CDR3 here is CAWSPGIEKLFF. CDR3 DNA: TGTGCCTGGAGCCCCGGGATTGAAAAACTGTTTTTT.

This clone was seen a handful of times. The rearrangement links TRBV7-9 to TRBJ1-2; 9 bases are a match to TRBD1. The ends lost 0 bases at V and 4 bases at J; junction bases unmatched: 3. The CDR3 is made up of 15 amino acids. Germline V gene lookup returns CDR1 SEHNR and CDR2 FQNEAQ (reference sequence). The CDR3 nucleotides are TGTGCCAGCAGCTTAGCGGGGACAGGGAGCTATGGCTACACCTTC. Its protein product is CASSLAGTGSYGYTF.

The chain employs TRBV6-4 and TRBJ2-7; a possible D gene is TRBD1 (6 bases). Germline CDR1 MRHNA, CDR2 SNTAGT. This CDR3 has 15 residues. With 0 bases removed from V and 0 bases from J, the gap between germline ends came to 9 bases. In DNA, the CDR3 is TGTGCCAGCAGTGACTCGACAGGCATCTCCTACGAGCAGTACTTC. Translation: CASSDSTGISYEQYF.

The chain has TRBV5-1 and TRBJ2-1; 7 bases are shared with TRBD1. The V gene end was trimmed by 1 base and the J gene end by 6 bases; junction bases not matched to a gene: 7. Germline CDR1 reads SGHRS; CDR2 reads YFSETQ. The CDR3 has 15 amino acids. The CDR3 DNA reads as TGCGCCAGCAGCTTGCTATATTCAGGGGGCAATGAGCAGTTCTTC. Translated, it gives CASSLLYSGGNEQFF.

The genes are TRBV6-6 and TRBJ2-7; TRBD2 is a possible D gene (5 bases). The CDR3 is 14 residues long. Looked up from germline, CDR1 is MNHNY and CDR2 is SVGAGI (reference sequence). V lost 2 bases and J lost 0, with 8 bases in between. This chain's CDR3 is CASSYGENSYEQYF. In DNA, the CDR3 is TGTGCCAGCAGTTACGGGGAGAACTCCTACGAGCAGTACTTC.

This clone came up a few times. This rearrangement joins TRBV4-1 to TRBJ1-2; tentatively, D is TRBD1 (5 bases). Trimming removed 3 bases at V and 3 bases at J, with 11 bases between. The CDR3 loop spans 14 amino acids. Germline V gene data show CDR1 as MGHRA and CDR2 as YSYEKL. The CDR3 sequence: CASSQGPWDYGYTF. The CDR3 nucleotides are TGCGCCAGCAGCCAGGGACCCTGGGACTATGGCTACACCTTC.

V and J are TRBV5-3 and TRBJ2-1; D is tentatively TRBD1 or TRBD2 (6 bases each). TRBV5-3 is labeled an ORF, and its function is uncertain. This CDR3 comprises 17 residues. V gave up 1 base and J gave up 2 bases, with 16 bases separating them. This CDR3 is CARSLKRARGAYNEQFF. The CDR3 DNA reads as TGTGCCAGAAGCTTGAAAAGAGCGAGGGGGGCCTACAATGAGCAGTTCTTC.

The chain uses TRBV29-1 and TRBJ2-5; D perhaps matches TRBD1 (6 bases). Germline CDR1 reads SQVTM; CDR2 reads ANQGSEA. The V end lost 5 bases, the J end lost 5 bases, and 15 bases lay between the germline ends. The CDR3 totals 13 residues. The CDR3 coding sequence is TGCAGCGTTTTACCCCAGGGGATGGAGACCCAGTACTTC. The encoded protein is CSVLPQGMETQYF.

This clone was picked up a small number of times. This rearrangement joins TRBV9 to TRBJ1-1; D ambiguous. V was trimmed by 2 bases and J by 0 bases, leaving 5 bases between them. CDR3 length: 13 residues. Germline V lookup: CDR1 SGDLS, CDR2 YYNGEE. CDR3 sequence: CASSVFMNTEAFF. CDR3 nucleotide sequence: TGTGCCAGCAGCGTCTTTATGAACACTGAAGCTTTCTTT.

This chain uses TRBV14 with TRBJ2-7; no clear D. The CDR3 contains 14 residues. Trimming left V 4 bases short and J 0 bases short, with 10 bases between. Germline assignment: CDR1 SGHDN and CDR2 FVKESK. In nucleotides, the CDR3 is TGTGCCAGCAGCCGGCGTGGCGGCTCCTACGAGCAGTACTTC. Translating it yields CASSRRGGSYEQYF.

The CDR3 here is CASSPGQGAGFQETQYF. DNA of the CDR3: TGCGCCAGCAGCCCAGGACAGGGGGCGGGGTTCCAAGAGACCCAGTACTTC. This sequence joins TRBV5-1 and TRBJ2-5; 11 nucleotides agree with TRBD1. CDR1 is SGHRS, CDR2 YFSETQ, per germline. V lost 4 bases and J lost 1; bases outside the gene matches: 9. The CDR3 consists of 17 residues.

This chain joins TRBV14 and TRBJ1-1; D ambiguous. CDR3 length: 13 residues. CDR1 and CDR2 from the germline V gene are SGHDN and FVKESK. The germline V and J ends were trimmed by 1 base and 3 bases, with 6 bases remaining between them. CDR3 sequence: CASSQVMDTEAFF. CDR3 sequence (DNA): TGTGCCAGCAGCCAAGTTATGGACACTGAAGCTTTCTTT.

The CDR3 bases are TGTGCTAGTGGGACAGGGTCGGGGGCCAACGTCCTGACTTTC. As protein: CASGTGSGANVLTF. The chain combines TRBV12-5 with TRBJ2-6; 7 bases are shared with TRBD1. J gave up 4 bases and V 6 bases, and 3 bases lay outside the gene matches. CDR3 length equals 14 residues. The V gene's germline CDR1 is LGHNT and CDR2 FRNRAP.

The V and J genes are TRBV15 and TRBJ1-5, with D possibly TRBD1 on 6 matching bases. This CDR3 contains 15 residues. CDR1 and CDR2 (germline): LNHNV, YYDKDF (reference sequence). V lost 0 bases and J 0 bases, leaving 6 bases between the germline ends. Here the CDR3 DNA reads TGTGCCACCAGCAGAGAGGGACATAGCAATCAGCCCCAGCATTTT. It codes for CATSREGHSNQPQHF.

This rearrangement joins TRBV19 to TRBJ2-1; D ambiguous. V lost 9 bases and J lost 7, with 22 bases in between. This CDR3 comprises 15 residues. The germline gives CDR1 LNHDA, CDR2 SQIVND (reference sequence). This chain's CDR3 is CARGLKVVDFNEQFF. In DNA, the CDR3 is TGTGCCAGAGGCCTTAAGGTAGTAGATTTTAATGAGCAGTTCTTC.

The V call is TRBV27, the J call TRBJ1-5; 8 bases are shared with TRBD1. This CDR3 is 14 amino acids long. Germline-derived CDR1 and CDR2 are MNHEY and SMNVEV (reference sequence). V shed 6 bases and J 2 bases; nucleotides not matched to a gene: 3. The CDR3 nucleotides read TGTGCCAGCAGGACGACAGGGGGCAATCAGCCCCAGCATTTT. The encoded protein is CASRTTGGNQPQHF.

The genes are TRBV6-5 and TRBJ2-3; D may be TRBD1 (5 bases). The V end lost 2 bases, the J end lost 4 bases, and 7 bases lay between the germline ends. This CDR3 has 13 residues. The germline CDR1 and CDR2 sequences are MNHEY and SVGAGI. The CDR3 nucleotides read TGTGCCAGCAGTTACCTAGGGGCAGATACGCAGTATTTT. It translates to CASSYLGADTQYF.